This T cell receptor (beta chain) appears in the sequencing data of a study of beta chain features in type 1 diabetes. This clone has only a few counts. The CDR3 sequence is 14 residues long. CDR1 is SGHRS and CDR2 is YFSETQ in the germline V gene. The V end was cut by 4 bases, the J end by 4 bases, with 14 bases between. CD4+ naive, central memory, regulatory and stem cell-like memory subsets were isolated by sorting on CD45RO/CCR7/CD25/CD127/CD95/CD27. Sort purity for all populations was recorded as exceeding 98%. Expressed TCRB transcripts got sequenced, as all isolated RNA was reverse transcribed. The table came from immunoSEQ multiplex PCR; TCRdb's copy has only in-frame clones and leaves some out. The repertoire consists of 250,000 to 300,000 clones, with about 7.8% occurring once and the leading ten covering 1%.

The clonotype comes from a woman aged 18-29 years in good health. The specimen sequenced was central memory CD4+ T cells from blood. The chain is built from TRBV5-1 and TRBJ1-2, with D unclear. In DNA, the CDR3 is TGCGCCAGCAGCCCTGAGGGTGACGGCTATGGCTACACCTTC. Translation gives CASSPEGDGYGYTF.